The TCR beta chain under discussion was sequenced for a study of blood T cell repertoires in COVID-19 (dated by TCRdb to the early 2020s). Turning to the overall study: Samples covering the acute and convalescent phases of COVID-19 were provided by collaborators in the United States, Italy and Spain. A de-identified subject ID, COVID-19 status, age in years and sex were almost always included in the sample metadata. The samples were drawn from the first 160 participants of the ongoing ImmuneRACE study and from 950 to 1,500 subjects provided by 6 global collaborators. The material from the prospective study consisted of cDNA or gDNA derived from T cells, B-cell-depleted T cells, or PBMCs. Deeply sampled blood TCRbeta repertoires from subjects exposed to, actively infected with, or recovered from COVID-19 were included in the dataset. Where available, HLA class I and class II types were obtained from metadata supplied by the sample provider rather than from assay-based typing. A freely available public database, intended as a resource for researchers studying the immune response to SARS-CoV-2, is where the repertoires were released.

This clone was recorded once. Its cognate antigen has yet to be identified. Per-base quality was not reported, and no clone a single base away is much larger than it. The V end gives up 2 bases and the J end 7 bases, leaving 12 bases in the junction not matched to a gene. The CDR3 runs 17 amino acids, cysteine and phenylalanine included. Only CDR3 DNA remains: 51 bases, in frame from the first base. The germline V gene sets CDR1 to SGHTA and CDR2 to FQGNSA. On the study overall, not on this receptor specifically: The quantity of clinical and demographic metadata differed by source and by participant and was supplied without curation.

TCRbeta CDR3 regions were amplified from genomic DNA using the immunoSEQ Assay, a bias-controlled multiplex PCR. The study's processing was this. Nucleated cell counts per sample were estimated from amplification of reference gene primers within the assay. To quantify the absolute abundance of each unique TCRbeta CDR3 rearrangement, sequence reads were collapsed and filtered. For each sample, productive Simpson clonality was calculated as the square root of Simpson's diversity index over productive rearrangements. The immuneACCESS repertoire file appears here via TCRdb, limited to in-frame rearrangements. These files lack a portion of the clones; in checked studies, under half of the deficit traces to unresolved V genes, and the cause of the others is not known. V and J calls and clone size follow that table, whereas D and trimming were derived from the DNA. In all, the sample holds about 250,000 clones, and around 89% of those were seen once. The ten largest clonotypes hold just under 1% of the sample.

Another Seattle source contributed samples from volunteer blood donors who had recovered from COVID-19. Whole blood was collected in K2EDTA tubes by collaborating institutions according to the institutions' own protocols. For TCRbeta analysis, collaborator samples were shipped as frozen whole blood, as isolated PBMCs, or as DNA extracted from either sample type. The rearranged segments are TRBV7-2 and TRBJ2-7, with 12 central nucleotides matching TRBD2. The sequencing sample was made of peripheral blood. The receptor was isolated from a woman aged 40 to 55 who had recovered from COVID-19. For the CDR3, the sequence is CASSLPSSGRASREQYF. The nucleotide sequence is given as TGTGCCAGCAGCTTACCCTCTAGCGGGAGGGCCTCACGGGAGCAGTACTTC.